The rows below give T cell receptor beta chains drawn from one sample of a study of blood T cell repertoires in COVID-19. Data came from immunoSEQ multiplex PCR; TCRdb stores just in-frame clones and leaves some out. The sample holds more than 200,000 clones; more than 75% are singletons and the top ten take roughly 5%. Sample: peripheral blood. Source of these receptors: a woman aged 55-70 years with COVID-19, enrolled during active disease. Both conserved end residues are part of each CDR3. D genes are given only for firm matches. Where a row states a size, it is once, few, many or the class of an expanded clone; other rows omit it.

CDR3 protein | CDR3 DNA | J gene | D gene | V gene | clone size
CSALDFQETQYF | TGCAGCGCTCTGGACTTCCAAGAGACCCAGTACTTC | TRBJ2-5 | . | TRBV29-1 | .
CASSSDRIPYNEQFF | TGTGCCAGCAGCTCGGACAGGATCCCCTACAATGAGCAGTTCTTC | TRBJ2-1 | TRBD1 | TRBV7-9 | .
CSVDGRGQGNEKLFF | TGCAGCGTTGACGGTAGGGGGCAGGGTAATGAAAAACTGTTTTTT | TRBJ1-4 | TRBD1 | TRBV29-1 | .
CASSLATGSIASPLHF | TGCGCCAGCAGCTTGGCCACAGGGTCAATTGCCTCACCCCTCCACTTT | TRBJ1-6 | . | TRBV5-1 | .
CASSLGGLAGSDTQYF | TGCGCCAGCAGCTTGGGGGGACTAGCGGGGTCAGATACGCAGTATTTT | TRBJ2-3 | TRBD2 | TRBV5-1 | .
CASSPRRQLGANVLTF | TGTGCCAGCAGCCCCCGACGCCAACTAGGGGCCAACGTCCTGACTTTC | TRBJ2-6 | . | TRBV7-3 | .
CASSRDSYEQYF | TGTGCCAGCAGCCGGGACAGTTACGAGCAGTACTTC | TRBJ2-7 | TRBD1 | TRBV5-4 | .
CASSLDSPPFF | TGCGCCAGCAGCCTGGACTCTCCGCCGTTCTTT | TRBJ1-1 | . | TRBV4-3 | .
CASSEYSEAFF | TGTGCCAGCAGTGAGTACTCCGAAGCTTTCTTT | TRBJ1-1 | . | TRBV6-1 | .
CASSEGVNEQFF | TGTGCCAGCAGTGAAGGTGTAAATGAGCAGTTCTTC | TRBJ2-1 | . | TRBV2 | .
CSARGGYEQYF | TGCAGTGCCCGGGGGGGCTACGAGCAGTACTTC | TRBJ2-7 | TRBD2 | TRBV20-1 | .
CASTGTPQETQYF | TGTGCCAGCACGGGGACACCCCAAGAGACCCAGTACTTC | TRBJ2-5 | . | TRBV6-5 | .
CSVGGQGSEKLFF | TGCAGCGTTGGGGGACAGGGGAGTGAAAAACTGTTTTTT | TRBJ1-4 | TRBD1 | TRBV29-1 | .
CASSLEIPGASPAGELFF | TGTGCCAGCAGCTTAGAGATCCCAGGCGCCTCACCCGCCGGGGAGCTGTTTTTT | TRBJ2-2 | . | TRBV11-3 | once
CASRGGPSYEQYF | TGTGCCAGCAGGGGCGGGCCCTCCTACGAGCAGTACTTC | TRBJ2-7 | . | TRBV28 | once
CSVPRTSGLSTDTQYF | TGCAGCGTTCCACGGACTAGCGGGCTAAGCACAGATACGCAGTATTTT | TRBJ2-3 | TRBD2 | TRBV29-1 | .
CASSPRTGLDNEKLFF | TGTGCCAGCAGCCCGCGGACAGGGCTTGATAATGAAAAACTGTTTTTT | TRBJ1-4 | TRBD1 | TRBV11-2 | .
CASSQWSGGNSPLHF | TGTGCCAGCAGCCAATGGTCAGGGGGAAATTCACCCCTCCACTTT | TRBJ1-6 | TRBD1 | TRBV3-1/TRBV3-2 | .
CASSLTQREGRAFF | TGTGCCAGCAGCTTGACACAGAGGGAGGGCCGAGCTTTCTTT | TRBJ1-1 | . | TRBV5-6 | .
CASSLVGTSNEKLFF | TGTGCCAGCAGCTTGGTCGGGACATCTAATGAAAAACTGTTTTTT | TRBJ1-4 | . | TRBV5-4 | .
CASSSLLAGGYEQYF | TGTGCCAGCAGTTCCCTCCTAGCGGGAGGGTACGAGCAGTACTTC | TRBJ2-7 | TRBD2 | TRBV27 | .
CASGESGAYEQYF | TGTGCCAGCGGCGAAAGCGGGGCCTACGAGCAGTACTTC | TRBJ2-7 | TRBD2 | TRBV6-5 | .
CASRRTVLNTEAFF | TGTGCCAGCAGGAGGACAGTTCTGAACACTGAAGCTTTCTTT | TRBJ1-1 | . | TRBV2 | .
CSVTTQGAFGQPQHF | TGCAGCGTTACCACACAGGGGGCTTTTGGTCAGCCCCAGCATTTT | TRBJ1-5 | TRBD1 | TRBV29-1 | .
CASSLTFDRERDEQFF | TGTGCCAGCAGCTTAACCTTCGACAGGGAACGGGATGAGCAGTTCTTC | TRBJ2-1 | TRBD1 | TRBV7-3 | .
CASSLVRTPLSGANVLTF | TGCGCCAGCAGCTTGGTACGGACACCTCTGTCTGGGGCCAACGTCCTGACTTTC | TRBJ2-6 | . | TRBV5-1 | .
CSAQGGDEQFF | TGCAGTGCTCAAGGCGGGGATGAGCAGTTCTTC | TRBJ2-1 | . | TRBV20-1 | .
CASSPETTGGRSTDTQYF | TGTGCCAGCAGCCCTGAAACTACGGGAGGACGAAGCACAGATACGCAGTATTTT | TRBJ2-3 | TRBD2 | TRBV4-2 | .